A single sample gave rise to the 19 T cell receptor beta chains below, sequenced in a study of OX40 agonist ivuxolimab in advanced cancers. Only in-frame clones appear in the TCRdb table, and some are missing; sequencing was by immunoSEQ multiplex PCR. The data contain 65,000 to 85,000 clones, approximately 84% of them singletons. Sequences were derived from CD4+ or CD8+ T cells sorted from blood, sampled in a trial of the OX40 agonist ivuxolimab. The receptors were sampled from an adult with an advanced solid tumor such as melanoma, head and neck, liver or kidney cancer.

This CDR3 reads CASSQRDRGTEKLFF. The CDR3 DNA is TGCGCCAGCAGCCAGAGGGACAGGGGGACTGAAAAACTGTTTTTT. The V and J genes are TRBV4-3 and TRBJ1-4; TRBD1 matches 11 bases. Germline V gene data show CDR1 as LGHNA and CDR2 as YSLEER. With 3 bases clipped from V and 7 bases from J, the junction kept 4 bases outside the gene matches. The CDR3 covers 15 residues.

This clone was recorded a few times. The chain couples TRBV9 to TRBJ1-4, with TRBD1 as a possible D gene (5 bases). This CDR3 contains 14 residues. CDR1 is SGDLS, CDR2 YYNGEE, per germline. V lost 0 bases, J lost 7 bases, and 10 bases lay in between. This CDR3 reads CASSVAGGGEKLFF. CDR3 sequence (DNA): TGTGCCAGCAGCGTAGCTGGGGGTGGTGAAAAACTGTTTTTT.

The chain employs TRBV19 and TRBJ1-5; 7 bases match TRBD1. Losses at the gene ends were 6 bases for V and 5 bases for J; bases not matched to a gene: 4. This CDR3 has 13 amino acids. In germline, CDR1 is LNHDA, CDR2 SQIVND (reference sequence). Written as DNA, the CDR3 is TGTGCCAGTAGCAACGACAGGGATCAGCCCCAGCATTTT. Its translation: CASSNDRDQPQHF.

The genes are TRBV7-2 and TRBJ1-5, with a tentative D call TRBD1 (5 bases). CDR3 length: 14 residues. The ends were cut back, 4 bases at V and 7 bases at J, with 14 bases in the middle. Germline loops: CDR1 SGHTA, CDR2 FQGNSA. CDR3 amino acids: CASSSQAGPQPQHF. As DNA, the CDR3 is TGTGCCAGCAGCTCACAGGCAGGACCCCAGCCCCAGCATTTT.

This chain uses TRBV9 with TRBJ2-5; D is possibly TRBD2 (5 bases). Trimming pared 0 bases from V and 3 bases from J, leaving 9 bases between. The germline CDR1 and CDR2 sequences are SGDLS and YYNGEE. The CDR3 totals 14 residues. The CDR3 region is CASSVGGVEETQYF. Here the CDR3 DNA reads TGTGCCAGCAGCGTAGGGGGAGTCGAAGAGACCCAGTACTTC.

The genes are TRBV6-6 and TRBJ2-5; D may be TRBD2 (6 bases). Germline V gene sequence: CDR1 MNHNY, CDR2 SVGAGI (reference sequence). V dropped 0 bases and J dropped 2 bases, with 7 bases sitting between them. This CDR3 spans 14 amino acids. The CDR3 coding sequence is TGTGCCAGCAGTTACTCGGAGGGACAAGAGACCCAGTACTTC. This translates into CASSYSEGQETQYF.

The chain links TRBV2 to TRBJ2-5, with D unclear. The J call is in doubt because the DNA end fits TRBJ2-7 better. CDR1 is SNHLY, CDR2 FYNNEI, per germline. The CDR3 totals 14 residues. In DNA, the CDR3 is TGTGCCAGCAGTGAATCCGCAAACTCCTACGAGCAGTACTTC. Residues: CASSESANSYEQYF.

The gene calls are TRBV18 and TRBJ1-1; no reliable D call. Between the trimmed V and J ends, which lost 5 bases and 2 bases, there was a span of 9 bases. This CDR3 is built from 13 residues. Germline V gene data show CDR1 as KGHSH and CDR2 as LQKENI. CDR3 nucleotides: TGTGCCAGCTCAACGACCTCAAACACTGAAGCTTTCTTT. This codes for CASSTTSNTEAFF.

The chain combines TRBV29-1 with TRBJ1-4, with D possibly TRBD1 on 5 matching bases. CDR1 SQVTM and CDR2 ANQGSEA come from the germline V gene. This CDR3 contains 13 residues. With 4 bases removed from V and 3 bases from J, the gap between germline ends came to 9 bases. In DNA form, the CDR3 reads TGCAGCGTTGTTGACAGCTCTAATGAAAAACTGTTTTTT. Its translation is CSVVDSSNEKLFF.

This rearrangement joins TRBV29-1 to TRBJ1-2; D unresolved. The V end lost 0 bases, the J end lost 8 bases, and 13 bases lay between the germline ends. CDR3 length: 13 amino acids. CDR1 and CDR2 from the germline V gene are SQVTM and ANQGSEA. The CDR3 sequence is CSVEDWRWKGYTF. CDR3 sequence (DNA): TGCAGCGTTGAAGATTGGCGTTGGAAGGGCTACACCTTC. Drawing the rest from reference TRBV29-1 and TRBJ1-2, the complete variable domain is SAVISQKPSRDICQRGTSLTIQCQVDSQVTMMFWYRQQPGQSLTLIATANQGSEATYESGFVIDKFPISRPNLTFSTLTVSNMSPEDSSIYLCSVEDWRWKGYTFGSGTRLTVV.

The chain carries TRBV7-9 and TRBJ1-1; 7 nucleotides line up with TRBD1. The V segment lost 4 bases and the J segment 7 bases; nucleotides outside the gene matches: 9. Germline V gene lookup returns CDR1 SEHNR and CDR2 FQNEAQ (reference sequence). The length of the CDR3 is 14 residues. The CDR3 loop is CASSSLTGIVEAFF. The CDR3 DNA follows: TGTGCCAGCAGCTCCCTGACAGGGATCGTTGAAGCTTTCTTT.

The rearrangement uses TRBV10-3 and TRBJ1-1; D might be TRBD1 (6 bases). CDR1 and CDR2 (germline): ENHRY, SYGVKD. Trimming pared 10 bases from V and 5 bases from J, leaving 14 bases between. This CDR3 spans 12 amino acids. CDR3 sequence (DNA): TGTGCCACCCAACACAGGGAGACTGAAGCTTTCTTT. Translated, it gives CATQHRETEAFF.

This clone has just one count. V and J are TRBV28 and TRBJ2-3; unclear D gene. This CDR3 contains 15 residues. The germline CDR1 and CDR2 sequences are MDHEN and SYDVKM. V was pared by 0 bases and J by 2 bases, with 9 bases between. CDR3 sequence (DNA): TGTGCCAGCAGTTTATGGCAGCTCCCCACAGATACGCAGTATTTT. Its protein product is CASSLWQLPTDTQYF.

This clone is labeled as medium-sized (0.01 to 0.1%). The chain couples TRBV5-1 to TRBJ2-2, with D unclear. V was shortened by 4 bases and J by 4 bases, with 8 bases between the two germline ends. Per the germline V gene, CDR1 is SGHRS and CDR2 is YFSETQ. This CDR3 is built from 13 residues. The CDR3 DNA reads TGCGCCAGCAGCCCCTCGTTCACCGGGGAGCTGTTTTTT. Translation: CASSPSFTGELFF.

This sequence joins TRBV27 and TRBJ1-1; the match to TRBD1 covers 7 bases. CDR1 MNHEY and CDR2 SMNVEV come from the germline V gene (reference sequence). V gave up 8 bases and J gave up 9 bases; unmatched junction bases: 12. This CDR3 region has 13 residues. DNA of the CDR3: TGTGCCAGCTCGTTGAGGGGGCTCGAAAAAGCTTTCTTT. This codes for CASSLRGLEKAFF.

The CDR3 DNA is TGTGCCACCGTCGATGAGGTCTCTGGAAACACCATATATTTT. Its translation: CATVDEVSGNTIYF. This chain connects TRBV28 to TRBJ1-3; D uncertain. V shed 10 bases and J shed 0 bases, with 13 bases lying between them. CDR1 is MDHEN and CDR2 is SYDVKM in the germline V gene. The CDR3 runs 14 residues.

The chain links TRBV19 to TRBJ2-7, with D tentatively TRBD2 (5 bases). The germline CDR1 and CDR2 sequences are LNHDA and SQIVND (reference sequence). The length of the CDR3 is 14 residues. V lost 5 bases, J lost 6 bases, and 17 bases lay in between. The CDR3 nucleotides read TGTGCCAGTAGTGATGCTGGGAGAGGAGGCGAGCAGTACTTC. It specifies CASSDAGRGGEQYF.

The J gene is TRBJ1-1, the V gene TRBV11-2, with D maybe TRBD1 (6 bases). V dropped 8 bases and J dropped 6 bases, with 13 bases sitting between them. CDR1 and CDR2 from the germline V gene are SGHAT and FQNNGV. The CDR3 is made up of 12 amino acids. CDR3 in amino acids: CASGTQGPEAFF. The CDR3, as DNA: TGTGCCAGCGGGACACAGGGCCCTGAAGCTTTCTTT. The full variable domain, its missing parts supplied by reference TRBV11-2 and TRBJ1-1, is EAGVAQSPRYKIIEKRQSVAFWCNPISGHATLYWYQQILGQGPKLLIQFQNNGVVDDSQLPKDRFSAERLKGVDSTLKIQPAKLEDSAVYLCASGTQGPEAFFGQGTRLTVV.

The gene calls are TRBV2 and TRBJ2-7; 7 nucleotides align to TRBD2. V shed 5 bases, J shed 8 bases, and the junction held 12 bases outside the gene matches. CDR3 size: 14 residues. CDR1 is SNHLY, CDR2 FYNNEI, per germline. The CDR3: CASSPWPGREKQYF. The DNA of the CDR3 is TGTGCCAGCAGTCCGTGGCCGGGGCGGGAGAAGCAGTACTTC. Complete variable domain (other parts from reference TRBV2 and TRBJ2-7): EPEVTQTPSHQVTQMGQEVILRCVPISNHLYFYWYRQILGQKVEFLVSFYNNEISEKSEIFDDQFSVERPDGSNFTLKIRSTKLEDSAMYFCASSPWPGREKQYFGPGTRLTVT.